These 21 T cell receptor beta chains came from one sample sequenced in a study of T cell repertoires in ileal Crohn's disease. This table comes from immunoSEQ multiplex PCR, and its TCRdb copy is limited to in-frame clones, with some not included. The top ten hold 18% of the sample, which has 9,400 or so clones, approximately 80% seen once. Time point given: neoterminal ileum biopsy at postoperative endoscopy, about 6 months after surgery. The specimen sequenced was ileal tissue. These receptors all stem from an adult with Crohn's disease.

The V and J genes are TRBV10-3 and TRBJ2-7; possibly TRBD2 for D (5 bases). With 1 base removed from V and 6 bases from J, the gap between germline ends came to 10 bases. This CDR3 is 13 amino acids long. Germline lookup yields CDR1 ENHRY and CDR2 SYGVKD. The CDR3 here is CAISEFNSGEQYF. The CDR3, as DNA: TGTGCCATCAGTGAGTTTAACAGCGGCGAGCAGTACTTC.

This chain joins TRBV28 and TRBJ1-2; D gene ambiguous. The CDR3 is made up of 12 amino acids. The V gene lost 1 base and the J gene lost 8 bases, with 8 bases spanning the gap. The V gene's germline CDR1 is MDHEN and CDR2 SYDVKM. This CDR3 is CASSLFGNGYTF. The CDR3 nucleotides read TGTGCCAGCAGTTTATTCGGGAACGGCTACACCTTC.

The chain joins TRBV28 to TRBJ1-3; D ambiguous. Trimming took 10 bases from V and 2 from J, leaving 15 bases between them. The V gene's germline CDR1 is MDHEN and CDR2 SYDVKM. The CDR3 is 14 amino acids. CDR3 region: CATLRGGTGNTIYF. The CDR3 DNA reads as TGTGCCACACTTCGGGGAGGGACTGGAAACACCATATATTTT.

The CDR3 coding sequence is TGCGCCAGCAGTCAATTTCGGGGGGGCAATCAGCCCCAGCATTTT. This encodes CASSQFRGGNQPQHF. V gene TRBV23-1 combines with J gene TRBJ1-5; possible D gene TRBD1, 5 bases. TRBV23-1 is sorted into the ORF group, with uncertain function. Trimming shortened V by 1 base and J by 2 bases, and 9 bases separated the two germline ends. The CDR3 has 15 residues.

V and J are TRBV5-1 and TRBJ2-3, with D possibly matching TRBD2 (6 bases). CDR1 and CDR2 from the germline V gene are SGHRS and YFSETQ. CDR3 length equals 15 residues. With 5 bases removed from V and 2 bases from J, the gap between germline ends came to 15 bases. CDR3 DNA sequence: TGCGCCAGCAGGGCCCATGGGGGGACCACAGATACGCAGTATTTT. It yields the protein CASRAHGGTTDTQYF.

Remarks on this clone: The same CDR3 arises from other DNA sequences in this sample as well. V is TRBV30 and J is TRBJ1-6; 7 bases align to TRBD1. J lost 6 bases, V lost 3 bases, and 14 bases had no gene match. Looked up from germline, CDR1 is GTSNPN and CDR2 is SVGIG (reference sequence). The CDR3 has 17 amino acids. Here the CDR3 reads CAWRPRTGGIVNSPLHF. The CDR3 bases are TGTGCCTGGAGGCCCAGGACAGGAGGAATCGTTAATTCACCCCTCCACTTT.

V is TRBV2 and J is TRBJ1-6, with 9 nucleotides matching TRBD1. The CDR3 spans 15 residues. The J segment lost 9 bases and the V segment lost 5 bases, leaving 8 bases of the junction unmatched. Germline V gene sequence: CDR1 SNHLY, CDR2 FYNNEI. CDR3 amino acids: CASSPTQGASSPLHF. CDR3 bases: TGTGCCAGCAGTCCGACACAGGGGGCAAGTTCACCCCTCCACTTT. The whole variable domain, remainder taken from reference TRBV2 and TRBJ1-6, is EPEVTQTPSHQVTQMGQEVILRCVPISNHLYFYWYRQILGQKVEFLVSFYNNEISEKSEIFDDQFSVERPDGSNFTLKIRSTKLEDSAMYFCASSPTQGASSPLHFGNGTRLTVT.

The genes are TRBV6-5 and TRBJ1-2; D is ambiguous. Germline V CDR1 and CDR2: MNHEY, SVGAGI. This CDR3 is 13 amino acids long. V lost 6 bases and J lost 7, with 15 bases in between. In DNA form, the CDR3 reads TGTGCCAGCAGCCTCCGGGAGGGAGGTGGCTACACCTTC. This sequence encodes CASSLREGGGYTF.

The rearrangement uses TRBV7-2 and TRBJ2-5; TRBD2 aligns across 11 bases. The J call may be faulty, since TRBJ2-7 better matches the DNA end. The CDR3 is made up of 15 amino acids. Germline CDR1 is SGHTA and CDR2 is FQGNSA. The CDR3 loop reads CASSLGTSGGNEQYF. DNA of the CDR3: TGTGCCAGCAGCTTAGGCACTAGCGGGGGCAACGAGCAGTACTTC.

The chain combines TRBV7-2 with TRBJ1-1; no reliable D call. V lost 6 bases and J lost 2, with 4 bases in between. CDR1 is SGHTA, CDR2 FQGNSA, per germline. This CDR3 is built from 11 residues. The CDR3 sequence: CASRSNTEAFF. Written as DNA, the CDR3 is TGTGCCAGCAGATCTAACACTGAAGCTTTCTTT.

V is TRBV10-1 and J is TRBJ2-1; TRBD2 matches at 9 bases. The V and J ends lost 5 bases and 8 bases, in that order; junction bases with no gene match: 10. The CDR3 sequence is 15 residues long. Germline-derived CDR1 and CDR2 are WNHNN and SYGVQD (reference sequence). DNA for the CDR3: TGCGCCAGCAGTCGCAGGGGGACTAGCAGGGATGAGCAGTTCTTC. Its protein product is CASSRRGTSRDEQFF.

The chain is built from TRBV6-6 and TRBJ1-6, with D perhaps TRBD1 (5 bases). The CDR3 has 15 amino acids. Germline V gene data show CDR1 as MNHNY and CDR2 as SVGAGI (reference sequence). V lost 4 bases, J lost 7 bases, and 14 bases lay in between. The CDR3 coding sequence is TGTGCCAGCAGTTCCGCGGGGACGGTGAATTCACCCCTCCACTTT. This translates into CASSSAGTVNSPLHF.

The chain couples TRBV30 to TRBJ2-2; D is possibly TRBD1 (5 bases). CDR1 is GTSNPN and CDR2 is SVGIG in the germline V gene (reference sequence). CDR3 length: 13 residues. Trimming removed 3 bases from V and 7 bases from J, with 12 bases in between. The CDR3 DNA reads TGTGCCTGGAGGGCGTCAGGGTTCGGGGAGCTGTTTTTT. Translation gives CAWRASGFGELFF.

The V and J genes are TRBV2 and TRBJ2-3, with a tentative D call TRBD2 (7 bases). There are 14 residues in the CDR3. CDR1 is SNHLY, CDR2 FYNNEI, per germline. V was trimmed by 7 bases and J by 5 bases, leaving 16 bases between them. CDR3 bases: TGTGCCAGCAATGGAGACGGGGGGCGAGATACGCAGTATTTT. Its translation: CASNGDGGRDTQYF.

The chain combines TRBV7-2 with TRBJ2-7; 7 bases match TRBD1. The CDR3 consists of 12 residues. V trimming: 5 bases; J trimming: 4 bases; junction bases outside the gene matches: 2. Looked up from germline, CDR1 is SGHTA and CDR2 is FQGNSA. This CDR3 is CASSLQGYEQYF. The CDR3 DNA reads TGTGCCAGCAGCCTACAGGGGTACGAGCAGTACTTC.

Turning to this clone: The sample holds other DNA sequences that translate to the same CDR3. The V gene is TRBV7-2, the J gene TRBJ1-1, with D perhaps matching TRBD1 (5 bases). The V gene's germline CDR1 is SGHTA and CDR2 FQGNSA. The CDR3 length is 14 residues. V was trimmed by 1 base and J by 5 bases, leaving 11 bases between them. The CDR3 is CASSLDGGGTEAFF. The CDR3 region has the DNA TGTGCCAGCAGCTTAGACGGCGGGGGAACTGAAGCTTTCTTT. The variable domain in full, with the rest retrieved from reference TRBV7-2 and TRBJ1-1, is GAGVSQSPSNKVTEKGKDVELRCDPISGHTALYWYRQSLGQGLEFLIYFQGNSAPDKSGLPSDRFSAERTGGSVSTLTIQRTQQEDSAVYLCASSLDGGGTEAFFGQGTRLTVV.

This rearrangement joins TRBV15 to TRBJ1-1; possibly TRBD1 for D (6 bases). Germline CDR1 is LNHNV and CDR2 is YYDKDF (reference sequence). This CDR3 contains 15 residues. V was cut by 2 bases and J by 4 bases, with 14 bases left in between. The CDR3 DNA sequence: TGTGCCACCAGCAGAACCCTAGGGGGACCCACTGAAGCTTTCTTT. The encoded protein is CATSRTLGGPTEAFF. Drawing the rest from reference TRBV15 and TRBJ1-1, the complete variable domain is DAMVIQNPRYQVTQFGKPVTLSCSQTLNHNVMYWYQQKSSQAPKLLFHYYDKDFNNEADTPDNFQSRRPNTSFCFLDIRSPGLGDTAMYLCATSRTLGGPTEAFFGQGTRLTVV.

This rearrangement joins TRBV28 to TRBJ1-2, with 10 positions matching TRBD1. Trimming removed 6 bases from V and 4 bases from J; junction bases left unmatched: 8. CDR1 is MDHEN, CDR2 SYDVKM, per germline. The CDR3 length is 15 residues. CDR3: CASRTGGPLAYGYTF. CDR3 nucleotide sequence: TGTGCCAGCAGGACAGGGGGCCCTCTCGCCTATGGCTACACCTTC.

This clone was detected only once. The CDR3 sequence is CASGRQGVRSNTGELFF. DNA for the CDR3: TGTGCCAGTGGGAGACAGGGGGTTCGATCAAACACCGGGGAGCTGTTTTTT. The chain combines TRBV19 with TRBJ2-2; 9 bases align to TRBD1. After removal of 8 bases from V and 2 bases from J, the junction contained 12 bases not matched to a gene. The germline V gene has CDR1 LNHDA and CDR2 SQIVND (reference sequence). The CDR3 extends over 17 amino acids. The variable domain in full, with the rest retrieved from reference TRBV19 and TRBJ2-2, is DGGITQSPKYLFRKEGQNVTLSCEQNLNHDAMYWYRQDPGQGLRLIYYSQIVNDFQKGDIAEGYSVSREKKESFPLTVTSAQKNPTAFYLCASGRQGVRSNTGELFFGEGSRLTVL.

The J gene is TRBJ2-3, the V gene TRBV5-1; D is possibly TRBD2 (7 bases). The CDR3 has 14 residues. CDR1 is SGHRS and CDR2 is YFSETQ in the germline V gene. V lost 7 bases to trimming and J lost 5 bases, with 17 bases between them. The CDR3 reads CASWRGGPGDTQYF. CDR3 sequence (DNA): TGCGCCAGCTGGAGGGGGGGGCCGGGAGATACGCAGTATTTT.

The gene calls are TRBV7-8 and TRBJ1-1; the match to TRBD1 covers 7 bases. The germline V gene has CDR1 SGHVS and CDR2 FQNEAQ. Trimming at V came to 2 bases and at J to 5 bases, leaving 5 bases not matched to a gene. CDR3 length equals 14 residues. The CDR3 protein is CASSLYRGSTEAFF. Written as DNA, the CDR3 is TGTGCCAGCAGCTTATACAGGGGTAGTACTGAAGCTTTCTTT.